These 14 T cell receptor beta chains originate from one sample sequenced in a study of Ad26.COV2.S vaccination and SARS-CoV-2 variants (dated by TCRdb to the early 2020s). Per the publication, the treatment or condition label means: around 19 received Ad26.COV2.S at low or high dose, single or two shots; about 5 received placebo; per-sample allocation not given. For vaccine and placebo recipients, repertoires were sequenced using samples collected on day 63 after the first injection. Library creation used the immunoSEQ multiplex PCR assay. The immuneACCESS repertoire file appears here via TCRdb, limited to in-frame rearrangements. These files lack a portion of the clones; in checked studies, under half of the deficit traces to unresolved V genes, and the cause of the others is not known. The table for this sample lists approximately 350,000 clones; 80% to 90% of them were counted only once. The top ten clonotypes cover about 3.5% of the sample.

The source material was peripheral blood, sampled in a trial of Ad26.COV2.S vaccine versus placebo. The origin of the receptors is a person between 18 and 59 years old who received the Ad26.COV2.S COVID-19 vaccine or a placebo.

The V call is TRBV7-3, the J call TRBJ2-7; 7 bases fit TRBD1. The V gene end was trimmed by 5 bases and the J gene end by 3 bases; junction bases not matched to a gene: 4. CDR3 length: 13 residues. Germline-derived CDR1 and CDR2 are SGHTA and FQGTGA. The chain's CDR3 is CASSLGQYYEQYF. Here the CDR3 DNA reads TGTGCCAGCAGCCTGGGACAGTACTACGAGCAGTACTTC.

V and J are TRBV5-4 and TRBJ2-1; TRBD2 matches 10 bases. The V gene end was trimmed by 4 bases and the J gene end by 3 bases; junction bases not matched to a gene: 4. Germline V CDR1 and CDR2: SGHNT, YYREEE (reference sequence). CDR3 length: 15 amino acids. CDR3 nucleotide sequence: TGTGCCAGCAGCCGAACTAGCGGGGACTACAATGAGCAGTTCTTC. Encoded protein: CASSRTSGDYNEQFF. Full variable domain (outside the CDR3, taken from reference TRBV5-4 and TRBJ2-1): ETGVTQSPTHLIKTRGQQVTLRCSSQSGHNTVSWYQQALGQGPQFIFQYYREEENGRGNFPPRFSGLQFPNYSSELNVNALELDDSALYLCASSRTSGDYNEQFFGPGTRLTVL.

The chain joins TRBV3-1 (or the pseudogene TRBV3-2) to TRBJ1-3, with 9 bases aligning to TRBD1. The junction had 4 bases not matched to a gene; V was cut back by 1 base and J by 3 bases. There are 16 residues in the CDR3. Germline V gene lookup returns CDR1 LGHDT and CDR2 YNNKEL (reference sequence). DNA of the CDR3: TGTGCCAGCAGCCAAGTGGGGACAGGGCATGGAAACACCATATATTTT. Encoded protein: CASSQVGTGHGNTIYF.

CDR3 residues: CASSPGEGRPTSSYNEQFF. The CDR3 coding sequence is TGTGCCAGCAGTCCCGGGGAGGGCAGGCCTACAAGCTCCTACAATGAGCAGTTCTTC. The chain has TRBV27 and TRBJ2-1; the match to TRBD2 covers 7 bases. Looked up from germline, CDR1 is MNHEY and CDR2 is SMNVEV (reference sequence). The ends lost 5 bases at V and 0 bases at J; junction bases unmatched: 16. This CDR3 contains 19 residues.

The gene calls are TRBV15 and TRBJ2-1; D possibly corresponds to TRBD1 (6 bases). V dropped 2 bases and J dropped 9 bases, with 20 bases sitting between them. The CDR3 contains 16 residues. Germline loops: CDR1 LNHNV, CDR2 YYDKDF (reference sequence). CDR3 sequence: CATSRLDRPKGSEQFF. The CDR3 DNA reads as TGTGCCACCAGCAGATTAGACAGGCCCAAAGGAAGTGAGCAGTTCTTC. Together with reference TRBV15 and TRBJ2-1, the CDR3 gives the full variable domain: DAMVIQNPRYQVTQFGKPVTLSCSQTLNHNVMYWYQQKSSQAPKLLFHYYDKDFNNEADTPDNFQSRRPNTSFCFLDIRSPGLGDTAMYLCATSRLDRPKGSEQFFGPGTRLTVL.

This clone was counted ten times or more. This sequence joins TRBV2 and TRBJ1-2; D possibly corresponds to TRBD1 (5 bases). The CDR3 runs to 14 residues. Deletions cut 8 bases from V and 4 bases from J, with 17 bases between. Germline CDR1 SNHLY, CDR2 FYNNEI. The CDR3 sequence is CASQRTPTRYGYTF. CDR3 bases: TGTGCCAGCCAACGGACACCAACACGCTATGGCTACACCTTC.

V is TRBV7-9 and J is TRBJ2-5; D assignment may be TRBD1 or TRBD2 (5 bases each). Germline values: CDR1 SEHNR, CDR2 FQNEAQ (reference sequence). The ends were cut back, 3 bases at V and 2 bases at J, with 19 bases in the middle. There are 17 residues in the CDR3. CDR3 sequence reads: CASSFSLGTVTQETQYF. In nucleotides, the CDR3 is TGTGCCAGCAGCTTTTCACTCGGGACCGTGACTCAAGAGACCCAGTACTTC. Full variable domain (missing parts from reference TRBV7-9 and TRBJ2-5): DTGVSQNPRHKITKRGQNVTFRCDPISEHNRLYWYRQTLGQGPEFLTYFQNEAQLEKSRLLSDRFSAERPKGSFSTLEIQRTEQGDSAMYLCASSFSLGTVTQETQYFGPGTRLLVL.

This chain connects TRBV7-3 to TRBJ2-5; 8 nucleotides line up with TRBD1. From germline, CDR1 is SGHTA and CDR2 FQGTGA. Trimming cost V 3 bases and J 6 bases; bases outside gene matches: 3. The CDR3 sequence is 13 residues long. In DNA, the CDR3 is TGTGCCAGCAGCTTTCGACAGGGGCAGACCCAGTACTTC. This gives the protein CASSFRQGQTQYF.

Concerning this clone itself: Other DNA sequences in this sample translate to the same CDR3. This chain joins TRBV10-3 and TRBJ2-1; D ambiguous. V was cut by 0 bases and J by 0 bases, with 6 bases left in between. This CDR3 region has 15 residues. CDR1 and CDR2 (germline): ENHRY, SYGVKD. This CDR3 is CAISESASSYNEQFF. For the CDR3, the DNA is TGTGCCATCAGTGAGTCGGCGAGCTCCTACAATGAGCAGTTCTTC.

As concerns this clone: Other DNA sequences within the sample encode an identical CDR3. The chain has TRBV6-5 and TRBJ1-1; D gene unclear. CDR3 length: 13 amino acids. Trimming removed 6 bases from V and 0 bases from J, with 8 bases in between. Germline values: CDR1 MNHEY, CDR2 SVGAGI. The CDR3 here is CASSQAMNTEAFF. Written as DNA, the CDR3 is TGTGCCAGCAGCCAGGCCATGAACACTGAAGCTTTCTTT.

J is TRBJ1-1 and V is TRBV12-3 or TRBV12-4; D call uncertain. Trimming removed 8 bases at V and 1 base at J, with 5 bases between. The CDR3 runs 11 residues. In DNA form, the CDR3 reads TGTGCCAGCGGGCCGAACACTGAAGCTTTCTTT. Its translation is CASGPNTEAFF.

This rearrangement joins TRBV30 to TRBJ1-1; TRBD1 aligns across 7 bases. Losses at the gene ends were 8 bases for V and 3 bases for J; bases not matched to a gene: 9. The CDR3 sequence is 13 residues long. Germline V gene sequence: CDR1 GTSNPN, CDR2 SVGIG (reference sequence). The CDR3 protein is CAQRQGPDTEAFF. CDR3 coding DNA: TGTGCCCAAAGACAGGGCCCGGACACTGAAGCTTTCTTT.

The chain links TRBV7-8 to TRBJ2-7; TRBD2 matches at 7 bases. After removal of 2 bases from V and 0 bases from J, the junction contained 10 bases not matched to a gene. The CDR3 is 17 amino acids. The V gene's germline CDR1 is SGHVS and CDR2 FQNEAQ. CDR3 in amino acids: CASSLLLGGTSSYEQYF. CDR3 nucleotide sequence: TGTGCCAGCAGCTTACTCCTCGGGGGGACCAGCTCCTACGAGCAGTACTTC.

This clone was recorded only once. The V gene is TRBV10-3, the J gene TRBJ1-1; D is undetermined. Looked up from germline, CDR1 is ENHRY and CDR2 is SYGVKD. This CDR3 spans 13 amino acids. Trimming took off 7 bases at V and 4 bases at J, with 13 bases between the two ends. The CDR3 coding sequence is TGTGCCATCATCGGAGCGGAGGGCACTGAAGCTTTCTTT. Amino acids: CAIIGAEGTEAFF.